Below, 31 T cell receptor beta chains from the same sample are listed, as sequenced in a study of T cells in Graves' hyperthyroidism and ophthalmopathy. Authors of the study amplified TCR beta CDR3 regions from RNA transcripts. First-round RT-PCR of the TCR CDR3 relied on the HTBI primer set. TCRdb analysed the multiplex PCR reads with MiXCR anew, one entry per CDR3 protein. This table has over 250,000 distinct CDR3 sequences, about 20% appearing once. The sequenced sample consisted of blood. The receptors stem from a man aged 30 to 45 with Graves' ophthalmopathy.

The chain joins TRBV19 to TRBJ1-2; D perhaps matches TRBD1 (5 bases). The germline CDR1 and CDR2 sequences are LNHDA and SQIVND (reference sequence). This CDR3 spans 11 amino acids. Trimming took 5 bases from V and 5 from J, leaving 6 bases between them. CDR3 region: CASSEGYGYTF. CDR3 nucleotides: TGTGCCAGTAGTGAGGGGTATGGCTACACCTTC.

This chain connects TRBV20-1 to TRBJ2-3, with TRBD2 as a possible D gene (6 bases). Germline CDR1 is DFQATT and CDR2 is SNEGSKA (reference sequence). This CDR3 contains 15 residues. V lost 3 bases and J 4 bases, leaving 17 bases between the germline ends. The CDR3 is CSASRGGIASDTQYF. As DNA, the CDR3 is TGCAGTGCTAGTCGGGGCGGGATAGCCTCAGATACGCAGTATTTT.

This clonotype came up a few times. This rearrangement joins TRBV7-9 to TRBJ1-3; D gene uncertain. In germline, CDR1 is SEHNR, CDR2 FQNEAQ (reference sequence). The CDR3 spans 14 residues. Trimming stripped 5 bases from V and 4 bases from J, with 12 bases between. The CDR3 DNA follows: TGTGCCAGCAGCGAGACGAGGAACGGAAACACCATATATTTT. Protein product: CASSETRNGNTIYF.

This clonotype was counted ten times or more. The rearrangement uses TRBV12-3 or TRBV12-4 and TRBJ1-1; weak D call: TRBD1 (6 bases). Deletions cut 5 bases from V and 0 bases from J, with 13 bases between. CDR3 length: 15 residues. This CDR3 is CASSRLRGMNTEAFF. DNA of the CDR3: TGTGCCAGCAGTCGATTAAGGGGGATGAACACTGAAGCTTTCTTT.

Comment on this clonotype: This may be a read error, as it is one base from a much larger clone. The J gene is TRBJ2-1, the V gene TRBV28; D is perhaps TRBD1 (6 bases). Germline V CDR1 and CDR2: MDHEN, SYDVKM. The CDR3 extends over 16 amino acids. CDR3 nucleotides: TGTGCCAGCAGTCCAAGGAAGTACGGGACATACAATGAGCGGTTCTTC. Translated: CASSPRKYGTYNERFF.

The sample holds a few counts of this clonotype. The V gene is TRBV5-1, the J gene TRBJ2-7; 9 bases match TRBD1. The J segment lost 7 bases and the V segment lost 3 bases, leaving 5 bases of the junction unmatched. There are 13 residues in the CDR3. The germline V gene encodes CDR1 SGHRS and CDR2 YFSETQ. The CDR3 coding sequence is TGCGCCAGCAGCTGGACAGGGGATTTTGAGCAGTACTTC. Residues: CASSWTGDFEQYF.

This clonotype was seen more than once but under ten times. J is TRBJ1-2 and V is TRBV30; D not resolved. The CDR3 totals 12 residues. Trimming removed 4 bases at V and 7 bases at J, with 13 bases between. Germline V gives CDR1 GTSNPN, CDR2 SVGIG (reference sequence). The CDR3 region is CAWNRGSRGYTF. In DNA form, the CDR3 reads TGTGCCTGGAATCGGGGTTCCCGTGGCTACACCTTC.

This CDR3 is CASSEGSGKGYEQYF. CDR3 DNA: TGCGCCAGCAGCGAGGGGAGCGGGAAAGGGTACGAGCAGTACTTC. The gene calls are TRBV5-1 and TRBJ2-7; 7 nucleotides line up with TRBD2. Germline V gene lookup returns CDR1 SGHRS and CDR2 YFSETQ. The trim removed 4 bases at V and 4 bases at J, leaving 11 bases unmatched. The CDR3 consists of 15 residues.

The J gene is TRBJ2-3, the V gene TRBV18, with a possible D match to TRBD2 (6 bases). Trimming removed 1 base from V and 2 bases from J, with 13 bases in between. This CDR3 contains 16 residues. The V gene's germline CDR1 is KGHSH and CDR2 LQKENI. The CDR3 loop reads CASSPREATYTDTQYF. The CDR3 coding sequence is TGTGCCAGCTCACCACGGGAGGCCACCTACACAGATACGCAGTATTTT.

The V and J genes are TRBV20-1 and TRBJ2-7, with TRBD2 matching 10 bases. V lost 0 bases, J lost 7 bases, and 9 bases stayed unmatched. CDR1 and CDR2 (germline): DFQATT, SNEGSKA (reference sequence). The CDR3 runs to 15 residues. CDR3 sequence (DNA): TGCAGTGCTAGAGAAAGAGCGGGAGGGTCTCATGAGCAGTACTTC. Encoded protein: CSARERAGGSHEQYF.

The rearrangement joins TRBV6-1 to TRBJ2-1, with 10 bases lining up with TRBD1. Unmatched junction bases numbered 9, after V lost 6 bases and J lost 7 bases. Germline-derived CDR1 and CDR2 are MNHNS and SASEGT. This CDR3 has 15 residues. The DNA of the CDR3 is TGTGCCAGCAGGAGGGGGGGACAGGGGAAAAATGAGCAGTTCTTC. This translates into CASRRGGQGKNEQFF.

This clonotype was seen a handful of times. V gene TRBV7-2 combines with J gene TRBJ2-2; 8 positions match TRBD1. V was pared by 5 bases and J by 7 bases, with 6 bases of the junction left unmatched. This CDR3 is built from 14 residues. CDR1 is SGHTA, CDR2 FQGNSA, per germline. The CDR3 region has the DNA TGTGCCAGCAGCCAGACAGGGGTAGTCGGGGAGCTGTTTTTT. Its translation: CASSQTGVVGELFF.

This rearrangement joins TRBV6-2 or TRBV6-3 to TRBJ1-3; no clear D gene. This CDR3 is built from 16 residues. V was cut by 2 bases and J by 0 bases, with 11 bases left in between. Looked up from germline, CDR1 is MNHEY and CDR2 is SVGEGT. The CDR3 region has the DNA TGTGCCAGCAGTTACGGAGTACCAACCTCTGGAAACACCATATATTTT. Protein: CASSYGVPTSGNTIYF.

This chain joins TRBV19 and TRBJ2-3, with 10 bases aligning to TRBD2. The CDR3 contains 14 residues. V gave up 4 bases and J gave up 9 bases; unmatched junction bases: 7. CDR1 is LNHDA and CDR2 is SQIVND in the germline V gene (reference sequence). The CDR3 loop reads CASSTSGTSDTQYF. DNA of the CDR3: TGTGCCAGTAGTACCTCCGGGACTAGCGACACGCAGTATTTT.

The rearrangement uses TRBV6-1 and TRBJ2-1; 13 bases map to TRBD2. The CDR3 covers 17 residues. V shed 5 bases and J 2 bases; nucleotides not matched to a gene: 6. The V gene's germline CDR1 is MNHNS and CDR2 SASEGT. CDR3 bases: TGTGCCAGCAGTCCTCCGACTAGCGGGAGGACCTACAATGAGCAGTTCTTC. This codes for CASSPPTSGRTYNEQFF.

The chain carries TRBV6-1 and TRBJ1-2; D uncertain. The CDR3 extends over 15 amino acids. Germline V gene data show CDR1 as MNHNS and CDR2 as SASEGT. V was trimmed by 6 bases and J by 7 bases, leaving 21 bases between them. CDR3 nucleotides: TGTGCCAGCAGCAGCGCACGCTTTAAAGGGTTTGGCTACACCTTC. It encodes CASSSARFKGFGYTF.

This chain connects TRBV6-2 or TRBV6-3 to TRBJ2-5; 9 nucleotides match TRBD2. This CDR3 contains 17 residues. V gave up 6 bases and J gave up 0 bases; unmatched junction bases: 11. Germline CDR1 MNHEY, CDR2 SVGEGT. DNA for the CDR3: TGTGCCAGCAGCCACCCCGGACTAGCGATGTACCAAGAGACCCAGTACTTC. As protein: CASSHPGLAMYQETQYF.

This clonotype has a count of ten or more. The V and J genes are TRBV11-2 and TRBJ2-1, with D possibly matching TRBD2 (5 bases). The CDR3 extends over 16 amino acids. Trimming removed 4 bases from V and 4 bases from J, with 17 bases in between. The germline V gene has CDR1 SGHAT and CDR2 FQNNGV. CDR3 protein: CASSWSAGNTYNEQFF. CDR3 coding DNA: TGTGCCAGCAGCTGGTCGGCGGGCAATACGTACAATGAGCAGTTCTTC. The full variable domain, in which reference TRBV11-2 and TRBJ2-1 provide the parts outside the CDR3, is EAGVAQSPRYKIIEKRQSVAFWCNPISGHATLYWYQQILGQGPKLLIQFQNNGVVDDSQLPKDRFSAERLKGVDSTLKIQPAKLEDSAVYLCASSWSAGNTYNEQFFGPGTRLTVL.

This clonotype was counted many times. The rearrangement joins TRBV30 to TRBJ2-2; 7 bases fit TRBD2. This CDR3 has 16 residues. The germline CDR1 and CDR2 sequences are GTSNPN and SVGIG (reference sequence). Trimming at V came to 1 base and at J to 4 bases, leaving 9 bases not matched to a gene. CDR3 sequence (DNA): TGTGCCTGGAGTGGAATGAGCGGGACGAGCACCGGGGAGCTGTTTTTT. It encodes CAWSGMSGTSTGELFF.

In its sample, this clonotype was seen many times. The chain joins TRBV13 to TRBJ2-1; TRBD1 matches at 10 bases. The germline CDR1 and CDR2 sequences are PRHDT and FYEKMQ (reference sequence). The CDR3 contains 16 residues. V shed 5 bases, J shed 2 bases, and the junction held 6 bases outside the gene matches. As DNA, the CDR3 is TGTGCCAGCAGCAGACGGGGACAGGGGACCTACAATGAGCAGTTCTTC. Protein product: CASSRRGQGTYNEQFF.

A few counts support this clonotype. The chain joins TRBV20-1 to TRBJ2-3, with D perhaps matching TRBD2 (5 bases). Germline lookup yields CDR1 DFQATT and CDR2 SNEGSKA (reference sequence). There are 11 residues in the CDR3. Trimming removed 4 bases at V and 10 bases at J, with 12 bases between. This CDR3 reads CSAIFGESQYF. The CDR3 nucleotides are TGCAGTGCTATCTTTGGGGAGTCGCAGTATTTT.

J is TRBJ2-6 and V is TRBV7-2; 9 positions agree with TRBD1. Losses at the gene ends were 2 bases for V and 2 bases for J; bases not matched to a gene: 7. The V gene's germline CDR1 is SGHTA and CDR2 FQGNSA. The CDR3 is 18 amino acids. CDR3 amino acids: CASSLRGQGSAGANVLTF. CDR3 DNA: TGTGCCAGCAGCTTAAGGGGACAGGGATCGGCTGGGGCCAACGTCCTGACTTTC. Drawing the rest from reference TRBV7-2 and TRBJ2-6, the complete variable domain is GAGVSQSPSNKVTEKGKDVELRCDPISGHTALYWYRQSLGQGLEFLIYFQGNSAPDKSGLPSDRFSAERTGGSVSTLTIQRTQQEDSAVYLCASSLRGQGSAGANVLTFGAGSRLTVL.

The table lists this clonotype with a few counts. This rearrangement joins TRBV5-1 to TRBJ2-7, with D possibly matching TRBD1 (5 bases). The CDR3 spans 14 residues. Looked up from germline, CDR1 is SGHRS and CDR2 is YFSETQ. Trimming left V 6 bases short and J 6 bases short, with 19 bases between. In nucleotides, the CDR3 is TGCGCCAGCACCTCGAGAGACAGAGTCTCCGAGCAGTACTTC. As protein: CASTSRDRVSEQYF.

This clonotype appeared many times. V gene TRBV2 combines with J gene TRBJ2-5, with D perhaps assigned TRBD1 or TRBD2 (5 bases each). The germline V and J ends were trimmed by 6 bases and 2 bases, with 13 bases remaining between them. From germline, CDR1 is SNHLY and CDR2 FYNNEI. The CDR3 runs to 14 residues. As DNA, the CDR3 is TGTGCCAGCAGACCCGGGACCCAGCAAGAGACCCAGTACTTC. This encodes CASRPGTQQETQYF.

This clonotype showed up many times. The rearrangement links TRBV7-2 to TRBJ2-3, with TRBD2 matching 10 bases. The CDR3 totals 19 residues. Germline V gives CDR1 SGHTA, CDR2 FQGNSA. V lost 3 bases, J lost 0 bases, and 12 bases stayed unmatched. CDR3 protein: CASSLGRFSGRRSTDTQYF. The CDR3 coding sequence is TGTGCCAGCAGCTTGGGGCGGTTTAGCGGGAGGCGGAGCACAGATACGCAGTATTTT.

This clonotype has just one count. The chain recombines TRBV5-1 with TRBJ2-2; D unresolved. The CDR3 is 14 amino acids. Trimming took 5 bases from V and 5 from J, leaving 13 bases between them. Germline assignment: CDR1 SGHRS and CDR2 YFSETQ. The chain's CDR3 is CASSVATETGELFF. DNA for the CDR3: TGCGCCAGCAGTGTGGCAACAGAGACCGGGGAGCTGTTTTTT.

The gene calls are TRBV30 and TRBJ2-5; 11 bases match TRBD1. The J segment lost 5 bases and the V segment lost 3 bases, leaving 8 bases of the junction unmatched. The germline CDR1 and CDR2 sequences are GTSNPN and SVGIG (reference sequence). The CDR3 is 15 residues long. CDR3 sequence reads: CAWRYGQGAYETQYF. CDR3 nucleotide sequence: TGTGCCTGGAGATACGGACAGGGGGCGTATGAGACCCAGTACTTC.

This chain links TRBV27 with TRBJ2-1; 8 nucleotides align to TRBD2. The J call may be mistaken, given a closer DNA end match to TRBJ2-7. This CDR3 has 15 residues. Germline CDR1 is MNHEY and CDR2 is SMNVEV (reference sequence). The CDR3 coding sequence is TGTGCCAGCAGTGGGTTAGGGAGCGGGAGATCCGAGCAGTACTTC. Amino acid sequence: CASSGLGSGRSEQYF.

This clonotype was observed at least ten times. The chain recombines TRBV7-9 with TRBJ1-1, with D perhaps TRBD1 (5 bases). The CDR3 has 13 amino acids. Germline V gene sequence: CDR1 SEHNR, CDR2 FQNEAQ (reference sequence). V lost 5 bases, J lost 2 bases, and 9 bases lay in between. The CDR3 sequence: CASSPTANTEAFF. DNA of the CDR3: TGTGCCAGCAGCCCGACAGCAAACACTGAAGCTTTCTTT.

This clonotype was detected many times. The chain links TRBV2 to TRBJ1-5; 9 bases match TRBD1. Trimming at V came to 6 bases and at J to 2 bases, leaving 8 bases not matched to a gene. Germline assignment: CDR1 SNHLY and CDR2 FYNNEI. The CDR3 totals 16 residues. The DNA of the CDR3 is TGTGCCAGCAGGCGGGACAGGGAGGGGGGCAATCAGCCCCAGCATTTT. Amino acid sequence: CASRRDREGGNQPQHF.

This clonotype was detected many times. The CDR3 loop is CASSWTGGNEETQYF. The DNA for the CDR3 is TGTGCCAGCAGTTGGACAGGGGGTAACGAAGAGACCCAGTACTTC. V usage is TRBV12-3 or TRBV12-4 and J usage is TRBJ2-5; 10 bases agree with TRBD1. The CDR3 extends over 15 amino acids. Trimming cost V 4 bases and J 3 bases; bases outside gene matches: 5.